The source of this T cell receptor beta chain is a study of T-cell reconstitution after alpha-beta-depleted transplantation in children. General study findings and limits: The study traced high day-60 TCRbeta diversity in some patients to surviving recipient T cells and thymic progenitors. Expanded graft clones, several hundred of them, were reportedly the source of alpha-beta T cells about two months after transplant. Newly produced T cells mostly accounted for T-cell counts and diversity one year post-transplant.

Unique molecular identifiers were used to barcode this TCRbeta library. TCRdb redid the calling of the PCR reads with MiXCR, one entry per CDR3 protein. There are 200,000 to 250,000 distinct CDR3 sequences in the sample; under 8.5% occur only once, and approximately 34% lies in the top ten. This clonotype occurred many times. Its matching antigen is unknown. The CDR3 extends over 15 amino acids. The germline CDR1 and CDR2 sequences are SQVTM and ANQGSEA. V was trimmed by 6 bases and J by 4 bases, leaving 19 bases between them. This receptor was identified in a male patient aged 2 to 9 who had a stem cell transplant for acute myeloid leukemia, so the T cells may come from the graft donor. The chain carries TRBV29-1 and TRBJ2-1; a weak D match, TRBD1 (10 bases). Sequenced material: PBMCs, mostly from graft donor cells, taken 360 days after TCRalphabeta/CD19-depleted stem cell transplant. The CDR3 coding sequence is TGCAGCGTCGACAGGGGGCGGGAGGGGTACAATGAGCAGTTCTTC. This codes for CSVDRGREGYNEQFF.